These T cell receptor beta chains were read from a single sample in a study of response to subunit inactivated influenza vaccine. TCRdb reprocessed the RT-PCR reads via MiXCR and lists one record per CDR3 protein. The sample consists of 150,000 or so distinct CDR3 sequences, 9.5% to 13% of them appearing once. Sample: non-naive T cells sorted from PBMCs, taken more than 35 days after vaccination. The receptors shown here come from a man over 45 who received an inactivated influenza vaccine. Each CDR3 is given with its conserved first and last residue. A D gene is named only where the DNA matches it firmly. Only some rows state a clone size, as once, few, many or a class for expanded clones.

size	length	D	J	V	DNA	CDR3
-	15	-	TRBJ1-1	TRBV5-6	TGTGCCAGCAGCTCAAGACTCCGCTACAACACTGAAGCTTTCTTT	CASSSRLRYNTEAFF
-	16	TRBD1	TRBJ2-2	TRBV3-1	TGTGCCAGCAGCCAAGTCCTGGACAGGTTGAGCGGGGAGCTGTTTTTT	CASSQVLDRLSGELFF
few	13	-	TRBJ1-3	TRBV30	TGTGCCTGGAGTAAAACCCTTGGAAACACCATATATTTT	CAWSKTLGNTIYF
few	14	-	TRBJ2-1	TRBV18	TGTGCCAGCTCACCGAGCCAGGCTTACAATGAGCAGTTCTTC	CASSPSQAYNEQFF
-	17	-	TRBJ2-1	TRBV6-5	TGTGCCAGCAGTTCCCAGGGGGGGTCTATCTCCTACAATGAGCAGTTCTTC	CASSSQGGSISYNEQFF
few	15	-	TRBJ2-3	TRBV7-2	TGTGCCAGCAGCTCGTCCCTGCGATACACAGATACGCAGTATTTT	CASSSSLRYTDTQYF
few	13	-	TRBJ2-1	TRBV6-5	TGTGCCAGCAGTTACTCGGGGAAAGGGAGTTGGAGCTTC	CASSYSGKGSWSF
many	13	-	TRBJ2-3	TRBV12-3/TRBV12-4	TGTGCCAGCAGTTTCACCGACACAGATACGCAGTATTTT	CASSFTDTDTQYF
few	14	TRBD1	TRBJ1-6	TRBV20-1	TGCAGTGCTAGAGAACAGGGGAGGGATTCACCCCTCCACTTT	CSAREQGRDSPLHF
-	16	-	TRBJ2-3	TRBV4-3	TGCGCCAGCAGCCAAGAGACAGACCCGACCACAGATACGCAGTATTTT	CASSQETDPTTDTQYF
few	18	-	TRBJ1-6	TRBV28	TGTGCCAGCAGGGGGTCGGCAACACAGAGCTCCTATAATTCACCCCTCCACTTT	CASRGSATQSSYNSPLHF
many	16	-	TRBJ2-7	TRBV10-3	TGTGCCATAAGAAAGACATCCGGGACCCAAGAGTACGAGCAGTACTTC	CAIRKTSGTQEYEQYF
few	15	-	TRBJ1-6	TRBV10-3	TGTGCCATCAGTGACCTTGGAAGGAGTAATTCACCCCTCCACTTT	CAISDLGRSNSPLHF
many	21	-	TRBJ2-7	TRBV6-2/TRBV6-3	TGTGCCAGCAGCCCCAGTTTTATATCGGGTGGAGTCTTTAAGTCGTTCTCCGAGCAGTACTTC	CASSPSFISGGVFKSFSEQYF
many	13	-	TRBJ1-3	TRBV12-3/TRBV12-4	TGTGCCAGCAACCCCCTTCCTGTACGCACCATATATTTT	CASNPLPVRTIYF
-	17	TRBD1	TRBJ2-3	TRBV20-1	TGCAGTGCTAGAGGTATCAACAGGGGCCAAAGCACAGATACGCAGTATTTT	CSARGINRGQSTDTQYF